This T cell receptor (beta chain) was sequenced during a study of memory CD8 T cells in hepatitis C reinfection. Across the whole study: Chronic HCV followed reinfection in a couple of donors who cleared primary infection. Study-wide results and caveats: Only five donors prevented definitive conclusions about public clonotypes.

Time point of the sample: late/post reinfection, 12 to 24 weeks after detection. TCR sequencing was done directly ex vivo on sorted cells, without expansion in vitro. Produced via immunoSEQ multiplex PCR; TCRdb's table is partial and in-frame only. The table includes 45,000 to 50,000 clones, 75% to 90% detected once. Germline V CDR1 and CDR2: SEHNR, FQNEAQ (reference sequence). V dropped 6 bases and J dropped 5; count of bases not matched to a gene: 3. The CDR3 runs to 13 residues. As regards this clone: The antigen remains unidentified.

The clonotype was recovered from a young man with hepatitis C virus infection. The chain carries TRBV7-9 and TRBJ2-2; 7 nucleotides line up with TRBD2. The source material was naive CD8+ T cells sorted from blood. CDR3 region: CASRAAGTGELFF. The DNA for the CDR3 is TGTGCCAGCAGGGCAGCGGGGACCGGGGAGCTGTTTTTT.